These T cell receptor beta chains were read from a single sample in a study of T cells in Graves' hyperthyroidism and ophthalmopathy. TCRdb passed the multiplex PCR reads through MiXCR, listing each CDR3 protein once. The data contain some 690,000 distinct CDR3 sequences, 15% to 20% of them seen just once; the ten biggest clones take up around a sixth. The specimen was blood. The receptors originated from a man between 50 and 59 years old with Graves' hyperthyroidism. Each CDR3 is given with its conserved first and last residue. Fields, in order: V gene, CDR3 length, J gene, clone size, D gene, CDR3 protein. D genes are given only for firm matches. For some rows the clone size is stated as once, few or many, or as a class when expanded; others skip it.

v_gene: TRBV12-3/TRBV12-4
len: 15
j_gene: TRBJ2-7
abundance: many
d_gene: TRBD1
CDR3aa: CASSLENRGPREQYF

v_gene: TRBV28
len: 13
j_gene: TRBJ1-1
abundance: many
d_gene: NA
CDR3aa: CASSPDMNTEAFF

v_gene: TRBV6-1
len: 16
j_gene: TRBJ1-6
abundance: NA
d_gene: NA
CDR3aa: CASSQLRVAYNSPLHF

v_gene: TRBV28
len: 14
j_gene: TRBJ2-7
abundance: many
d_gene: NA
CDR3aa: CASSSTRQGGEQYF

v_gene: TRBV6-1
len: 15
j_gene: TRBJ1-5
abundance: few
d_gene: NA
CDR3aa: CASSEGGGVGQPQHF

v_gene: TRBV10-3
len: 16
j_gene: TRBJ1-6
abundance: many
d_gene: NA
CDR3aa: CAISEFGQAAHSPLHF

v_gene: TRBV27
len: 13
j_gene: TRBJ2-1
abundance: many
d_gene: NA
CDR3aa: CASSLARTMGQFF

v_gene: TRBV3-1
len: 14
j_gene: TRBJ2-7
abundance: many
d_gene: NA
CDR3aa: CASSQDWGSYEQYF

v_gene: TRBV7-9
len: 15
j_gene: TRBJ2-5
abundance: NA
d_gene: TRBD1
CDR3aa: CASSMRDRAQETQYF

v_gene: TRBV7-9
len: 16
j_gene: TRBJ2-3
abundance: few
d_gene: TRBD2
CDR3aa: CASRPPGTSVSDTQYF

v_gene: TRBV20-1
len: 10
j_gene: TRBJ2-1
abundance: once
d_gene: NA
CDR3aa: CSYPGHKQFF

v_gene: TRBV11-2
len: 16
j_gene: TRBJ1-1
abundance: NA
d_gene: NA
CDR3aa: CASSLQGSHQNTEAFF